These 28 T cell receptor beta chains were all obtained from the same sample, sequenced in a study of cytomegalovirus exposure and HLA in healthy donors. Primers: 60 Vbeta forward and 13 Jbeta reverse. The table came from immunoSEQ multiplex PCR; TCRdb's copy has only in-frame clones and leaves some out. The table includes about 120,000 clones, 10% to 13% detected once. Specimen: PBMCs. The receptors derive from a woman in her late teens or twenties in good health and CMV-seropositive.

A few counts support this clone. The V call is TRBV5-1, the J call TRBJ1-4, with TRBD1 matching 7 bases. The CDR3 is 13 amino acids. After removal of 0 bases from V and 8 bases from J, the junction contained 1 base not matched to a gene. Germline CDR1 is SGHRS and CDR2 is YFSETQ. The CDR3 bases are TGCGCCAGCAGCTTGGGGGACAGCGAAAAACTGTTTTTT. Encoded protein: CASSLGDSEKLFF.

This clone was picked up a small number of times. This sequence joins TRBV6-1 and TRBJ2-1; D is unresolved. With 8 bases removed from V and 9 bases from J, the gap between germline ends came to 14 bases. The CDR3 sequence is 12 residues long. CDR1 is MNHNS and CDR2 is SASEGT in the germline V gene. As DNA, the CDR3 is TGTGCCAGCGGGCGCATGTTCCCTGAGCAGTTCTTC. It is translated as CASGRMFPEQFF.

The CDR3 DNA reads TGTGCCAGCAGCCGTAGCGGGAGCCACACCGGGGAGCTGTTTTTT. This sequence encodes CASSRSGSHTGELFF. The V call is TRBV7-8, the J call TRBJ2-2; 9 bases line up with TRBD2. V dropped 5 bases and J dropped 3; count of bases not matched to a gene: 4. Germline V lookup: CDR1 SGHVS, CDR2 FQNEAQ. The CDR3 totals 15 residues.

The chain recombines TRBV4-1 with TRBJ1-4; D remains unclear. The V gene lost 0 bases and the J gene lost 6 bases, with 14 bases spanning the gap. The CDR3 has 16 residues. In germline, CDR1 is MGHRA, CDR2 YSYEKL. Here the CDR3 DNA reads TGCGCCAGCAGCCAAGATAGGGTTTGGGAGGATGAAAAACTGTTTTTT. Translation: CASSQDRVWEDEKLFF.

The chain carries TRBV25-1 and TRBJ2-1, with 8 bases lining up with TRBD1. The CDR3 totals 15 residues. J gave up 7 bases and V 4 bases, and 9 bases lay outside the gene matches. Looked up from germline, CDR1 is MGHDK and CDR2 is SYGVNS. CDR3 bases: TGTGCCAGCAGTGCGCTACAGGGGGTTGGAAATGAGCAGTTCTTC. This translates into CASSALQGVGNEQFF.

This chain connects TRBV7-2 to TRBJ1-1, with a possible D match to TRBD1 (5 bases). V was pared by 1 base and J by 2 bases, with 8 bases between. The CDR3 extends over 14 amino acids. Germline CDR1 SGHTA, CDR2 FQGNSA. The CDR3 region is CASSLGQGNTEAFF. Here the CDR3 DNA reads TGTGCCAGCAGCTTAGGGCAGGGAAACACTGAAGCTTTCTTT.

This clone has more than one count but fewer than ten. The V gene is TRBV15, the J gene TRBJ2-7; 12 nucleotides align to TRBD2. Germline V lookup: CDR1 LNHNV, CDR2 YYDKDF (reference sequence). V lost 0 bases, J lost 4 bases, and 19 bases stayed unmatched. The CDR3 loop spans 21 amino acids. CDR3 amino acids: CATSRDFTRLAGVGQGYEQYF. The CDR3 bases are TGTGCCACCAGCAGAGATTTCACGAGACTAGCGGGAGTCGGCCAAGGGTACGAGCAGTACTTC.

The chain employs TRBV7-9 and TRBJ2-5; 8 positions agree with TRBD2. Per the germline V gene, CDR1 is SEHNR and CDR2 is FQNEAQ (reference sequence). After removal of 5 bases from V and 3 bases from J, the junction contained 11 bases not matched to a gene. The CDR3 extends over 16 amino acids. CDR3 DNA sequence: TGTGCCAGCAGCCCTAGACTAGCGCCTTGGAAAGAGACCCAGTACTTC. Its translation: CASSPRLAPWKETQYF.

The V call is TRBV13, the J call TRBJ2-4; 11 bases line up with TRBD2. Looked up from germline, CDR1 is PRHDT and CDR2 is FYEKMQ (reference sequence). Germline trimming cut 5 bases from V and 3 bases from J; bases unmatched to any gene: 9. The CDR3 contains 17 residues. Here the CDR3 DNA reads TGTGCCAGCAGCGGTAGCGGGAGGGCCTTTATCAAAAACATTCAGTACTTC. As protein: CASSGSGRAFIKNIQYF.

This chain uses TRBV29-1 with TRBJ2-3; perhaps TRBD1 as D (5 bases). Trimming took 4 bases from V and 3 from J, leaving 11 bases between them. The CDR3 runs to 13 residues. Germline V gene sequence: CDR1 SQVTM, CDR2 ANQGSEA. CDR3 residues: CSVVRGLTDTQYF. CDR3 nucleotides: TGCAGCGTTGTAAGGGGATTGACAGATACGCAGTATTTT.

This clone was seen a handful of times. The V and J genes are TRBV25-1 and TRBJ1-1; 8 bases are a match to TRBD1. This CDR3 has 13 residues. The V and J ends lost 3 bases and 7 bases, in that order; junction bases with no gene match: 4. The V gene's germline CDR1 is MGHDK and CDR2 SYGVNS. Written as DNA, the CDR3 is TGTGCCAGCAGTGACTGGACAGGGAATGAAGCTTTCTTT. Its protein is CASSDWTGNEAFF.

The sample holds a few counts of this clone. This sequence joins TRBV7-3 and TRBJ2-3; no firm D call. Germline CDR1 is SGHTA and CDR2 is FQGTGA. CDR3 size: 13 residues. Trimming pared 5 bases from V and 1 base from J, leaving 7 bases between. The CDR3 protein is CASSPEGTDTQYF. CDR3 nucleotide sequence: TGTGCCAGCAGCCCCGAGGGCACAGATACGCAGTATTTT.

This clone was picked up a small number of times. The V gene is TRBV5-8, the J gene TRBJ1-5; no reliable D call. Trimming pared 3 bases from V and 0 bases from J, leaving 13 bases between. The CDR3 has 16 amino acids. Germline CDR1 reads SGHTS; CDR2 reads YDEGEE. The DNA of the CDR3 is TGTGCCAGCAGCTCCCGGCTCGAGGGTAGCAATCAGCCCCAGCATTTT. As protein: CASSSRLEGSNQPQHF.

The chain recombines TRBV11-2 with TRBJ2-1; TRBD2 is a possible D gene (6 bases). CDR1 SGHAT and CDR2 FQNNGV come from the germline V gene. The CDR3 totals 13 residues. The V and J ends lost 6 bases and 7 bases respectively, with 13 bases between them. The CDR3 sequence: CASSKRENNEQFF. CDR3 nucleotides: TGTGCCAGCAGTAAACGGGAGAATAATGAGCAGTTCTTC.

The chain joins TRBV5-6 to TRBJ2-7, with 8 bases that match TRBD2. J gave up 13 bases and V 0 bases, and 21 bases lay outside the gene matches. Germline-derived CDR1 and CDR2 are SGHDT and YYEEEE. The CDR3 has 17 amino acids. CDR3 DNA sequence: TGTGCCAGCAGCTTGGCCGGGTCGAGCGCGGGGGGCGCGGGACGATACTTC. It specifies CASSLAGSSAGGAGRYF.

This clone has more than one count but fewer than ten. This chain connects TRBV25-1 to TRBJ1-1; D may be TRBD1 (6 bases). Trimming took 7 bases from V and 8 from J, leaving 11 bases between them. The CDR3 totals 11 residues. Germline CDR1 and CDR2: MGHDK and SYGVNS. In DNA, the CDR3 is TGTGCCAGCATACAGGGCGGCGAAGCTTTCTTT. It is translated as CASIQGGEAFF.

This clone has a handful of counts. This chain links TRBV27 with TRBJ1-1; D perhaps matches TRBD1 (5 bases). The CDR3 spans 13 residues. Trimming took 8 bases from V and 1 from J, leaving 11 bases between them. Germline lookup yields CDR1 MNHEY and CDR2 SMNVEV (reference sequence). CDR3 sequence (DNA): TGTGCCAGCCACCGTACAGGGAACACTGAAGCTTTCTTT. Translated: CASHRTGNTEAFF.

In its sample, this clone was seen a few times. The rearrangement joins TRBV7-8 to TRBJ2-7, with a possible D match to TRBD1 (5 bases). Trimming shortened V by 4 bases and J by 2 bases, and 18 bases separated the two germline ends. Germline CDR1 and CDR2: SGHVS and FQNEAQ. This CDR3 has 16 residues. DNA of the CDR3: TGTGCCAGCAGCTACCCGGCGAGACAGAGGACCTACGAGCAGTACTTC. As protein: CASSYPARQRTYEQYF.

Many counts were recorded for this clone. The gene calls are TRBV6-6 and TRBJ2-3; D remains ambiguous. The CDR3 covers 11 residues. Trimming removed 6 bases at V and 2 bases at J, with 3 bases between. Germline CDR1 is MNHNY and CDR2 is SVGAGI (reference sequence). CDR3 bases: TGTGCCAGCAGGGCCACAGATACGCAGTATTTT. Its protein is CASRATDTQYF.

This clone has more than one count but fewer than ten. The gene calls are TRBV28 and TRBJ1-2, with D tentatively TRBD1 (5 bases). V shed 7 bases and J shed 0 bases, with 9 bases lying between them. Looked up from germline, CDR1 is MDHEN and CDR2 is SYDVKM. The CDR3 totals 13 residues. The chain's CDR3 is CASKTAANYGYTF. The CDR3 region has the DNA TGTGCCAGCAAGACAGCAGCTAACTATGGCTACACCTTC.

The sample holds a few counts of this clone. This rearrangement joins TRBV19 to TRBJ1-5; 7 bases align to TRBD1. This CDR3 is 16 amino acids long. From germline, CDR1 is LNHDA and CDR2 SQIVND (reference sequence). V lost 2 bases to trimming and J lost 1 base; unmatched junction nucleotides: 5. This chain's CDR3 is CASSIYRGTSNQPQHF. The CDR3 DNA reads as TGTGCCAGTAGTATATACAGGGGAACGAGCAATCAGCCCCAGCATTTT. Combining the CDR3 with reference TRBV19 and TRBJ1-5 gives the whole variable domain DGGITQSPKYLFRKEGQNVTLSCEQNLNHDAMYWYRQDPGQGLRLIYYSQIVNDFQKGDIAEGYSVSREKKESFPLTVTSAQKNPTAFYLCASSIYRGTSNQPQHFGDGTRLSIL.

This clone was seen a handful of times. The genes are TRBV27 and TRBJ1-2, with 7 positions matching TRBD1. V lost 6 bases to trimming and J lost 3 bases; unmatched junction nucleotides: 10. This CDR3 is 15 amino acids long. CDR1 MNHEY and CDR2 SMNVEV come from the germline V gene (reference sequence). In DNA, the CDR3 is TGTGCCAGCAGCGCACTGGGACAGTGGGACTATGGCTACACCTTC. Its protein product is CASSALGQWDYGYTF.

This chain connects TRBV2 to TRBJ2-2; 13 positions agree with TRBD2. CDR3 length equals 17 residues. V was clipped by 5 bases and J by 6 bases; unmatched bases: 9. Germline CDR1 SNHLY, CDR2 FYNNEI. Here the CDR3 DNA reads TGTGCCAGCAGTCCAACTAGCGGGAGGGCCCTGGCCGGGGAGCTGTTTTTT. It is translated as CASSPTSGRALAGELFF.

This clone showed up just a few times. CDR3 amino acids: CASGKGLADYNEQFF. The CDR3 nucleotides read TGTGCCAGCGGGAAAGGACTAGCCGACTACAATGAGCAGTTCTTC. V and J are TRBV6-6 and TRBJ2-1; TRBD2 matches at 8 bases. V shed 8 bases and J 3 bases; nucleotides not matched to a gene: 9. Germline V gene data show CDR1 as MNHNY and CDR2 as SVGAGI (reference sequence). This CDR3 is built from 15 residues.

The chain links TRBV27 to TRBJ1-1; D ambiguous. This CDR3 spans 15 amino acids. Trimming pared 2 bases from V and 2 bases from J, leaving 12 bases between. The V gene's germline CDR1 is MNHEY and CDR2 SMNVEV (reference sequence). The CDR3 region has the DNA TGTGCCAGCAGTTTAGAGGCGGGGATAAACACTGAAGCTTTCTTT. Translated: CASSLEAGINTEAFF.

The chain joins TRBV6-1 to TRBJ2-7; D not resolved. The germline gives CDR1 MNHNS, CDR2 SASEGT. Trimming shortened V by 4 bases and J by 3 bases, and 7 bases separated the two germline ends. The CDR3 is made up of 12 amino acids. CDR3 region: CASSVALYEQYF. CDR3 nucleotides: TGTGCCAGCAGTGTCGCACTCTACGAGCAGTACTTC.

CDR3 amino acids: CASSRDFSGNTIYF. The DNA for the CDR3 is TGTGCCAGCAGTAGAGACTTCTCTGGAAACACCATATATTTT. The chain joins TRBV6-5 to TRBJ1-3; D unresolved. CDR1 and CDR2 (germline): MNHEY, SVGAGI. The V end lost 5 bases, the J end lost 0 bases, and 8 bases lay between the germline ends. The CDR3 totals 14 residues.

This clone has a handful of counts. The gene calls are TRBV5-8 and TRBJ2-5, with 7 positions matching TRBD1. Per germline, CDR1 SGHTS and CDR2 YDEGEE. CDR3 length: 14 amino acids. Unmatched junction bases numbered 6, after V lost 2 bases and J lost 5 bases. DNA for the CDR3: TGTGCCAGCAGCTTTAGGGGGCGTGGGGAGACCCAGTACTTC. Its protein product is CASSFRGRGETQYF.